The rows below give T cell receptor beta chains drawn from one sample of a study of T cell repertoires in cytomegalovirus infection. TCRdb itself ran the reads through MiXCR, one entry per CDR3 protein. The table has approximately 100,000 distinct CDR3 sequences, under 45% seen once. Antigens of these TCRs are unknown. Sequenced here: CD8+ T cells from cultured PBMCs, sampled from culture after CMV antigen stimulation. The receptor source for this set is a human donor in good health (CMV status not recorded). Some clones in this sample may be carry-over from other donors' samples. Each CDR3 is given with its conserved first and last residue. Each record gives: V gene, J gene, D gene, clone size, CDR3 DNA, CDR3 protein. A D gene is named only where the DNA matches it firmly. Not every row has a clone size; where given, it reads once, few, many or a size class.

>TRBV5-6|TRBJ2-5|NA|many
TGTGCCAGCAGCTTGACGGAAGAGACCCAGTACTTC
CASSLTEETQYF
>TRBV27|TRBJ1-2|NA|NA
TGTGCCAGCAGTTTCCAGTCAAACGGCTATGGCTACACCTTC
CASSFQSNGYGYTF
>TRBV5-1|TRBJ2-1|NA|NA
TGCGCCAGCAGCTTTTACTATCTCCGGGACAAGGCCTACAATGAGCAGTTCTTC
CASSFYYLRDKAYNEQFF
>TRBV19|TRBJ2-7|NA|few
TGTGCCAGTAGTATGTACATGAGCTCCTACGAGCAGTACTTC
CASSMYMSSYEQYF
>TRBV5-6|TRBJ2-2|NA|once
TGTGCCAGCAGCGTCGTTGGGGTGGCCGGGGAGCTGTTTTTT
CASSVVGVAGELFF
>TRBV20-1|TRBJ2-5|NA|few
TGCAGTGCTAGAGATTTGAGCGGAGCCCGGGAGACCCAGTACTTC
CSARDLSGARETQYF
>TRBV12-3/TRBV12-4|TRBJ2-1|NA|NA
TGTGCCAGCAGTTTATCTAACTACCCAACCTACAATGAGCAGTTCTTC
CASSLSNYPTYNEQFF
>TRBV27|TRBJ2-7|TRBD1|few
TGTGCCAGCAGTTTAAGAGGGACAGCGGCCTACGAGCAGTACTTC
CASSLRGTAAYEQYF
>TRBV10-3|TRBJ2-4|TRBD1|few
TGTGCCATCAGTGACAGGGGGAGTCAGGCCACCCAGTACTTC
CAISDRGSQATQYF
>TRBV10-2|TRBJ2-1|NA|few
TGCGCCAGCAGTGCCTCGTGGGGGGCATCCTACAATGAGCAGTTCTTC
CASSASWGASYNEQFF
>TRBV5-8|TRBJ2-5|NA|few
TGTGCCAGCAGCTTGGGGACACTCTTCCCGGGAGAGACCCAGTACTTC
CASSLGTLFPGETQYF
>TRBV7-9|TRBJ1-2|NA|few
TGTGCCAGCAGCTTAGAAATACCCAACAGGGATTCTGAGGACTATGGCTACACCTTC
CASSLEIPNRDSEDYGYTF
>TRBV28|TRBJ1-5|TRBD1|NA
TGTGCCAGCAGTCCCGGACAGGGAACTGTGTTAGATCAGCCCCAGCATTTT
CASSPGQGTVLDQPQHF
>TRBV6-5|TRBJ1-2|NA|NA
TGTGCCAGCAGATGGGAGGATGGCTACACCTTC
CASRWEDGYTF
>TRBV27|TRBJ2-1|TRBD1|once
TGTGCCAGCAGACCCGGGACAGGAGTTTACAATGAGCAGTTCTTC
CASRPGTGVYNEQFF
>TRBV7-9|TRBJ2-3|NA|NA
TGTGCCAGCAGGGAGCCGGGAAAGGCAGATACGCAGTATTTT
CASREPGKADTQYF
>TRBV7-6|TRBJ1-6|NA|NA
TGTGCCAGCAGCTTGACGAGGGGGGCGCATAATTCACCCCTCCACTTT
CASSLTRGAHNSPLHF
>TRBV7-4|TRBJ2-3|TRBD2|NA
TGTGCCAGCAGCTCTTATAGCGGGGGGGCCACAGATACGCAGTATTTT
CASSSYSGGATDTQYF
>TRBV19|TRBJ1-1|TRBD1|NA
TGTGCCAGTAGTAAGGGGGCTATATGGAGCACTGAAGCTTTCTTT
CASSKGAIWSTEAFF
>TRBV2|TRBJ2-7|NA|NA
TGTGCCAGCAGTGAGGAGGGGGAGCAGTACTTC
CASSEEGEQYF
>TRBV28|TRBJ1-1|NA|NA
TGTGCCAGCAACAGGGAACTTGACACTGAAGCTTTCTTT
CASNRELDTEAFF
>TRBV2|TRBJ2-1|NA|NA
TGTGCCAGCAGTGAAGGAAGGGTTTACAATGAGCAGTTCTTC
CASSEGRVYNEQFF
>TRBV19|TRBJ1-1|NA|NA
TGTGCCAGTAGTACCTCCAGCTACCTGAACACTGAAGCTTTCTTT
CASSTSSYLNTEAFF
>TRBV27|TRBJ2-1|NA|few
TGTGCCAGCAGTTTACCAGGGGTCTACAATGAGCAGTTCTTC
CASSLPGVYNEQFF
>TRBV7-4|TRBJ1-2|NA|NA
TGTGCCAGCAGCTCGCCTAAGGACCTCCGAGACTACACCTTC
CASSSPKDLRDYTF
>TRBV28|TRBJ1-1|NA|NA
TGTGCCAGCAGACTGCAGGGGTACACTGAAGCTTTCTTT
CASRLQGYTEAFF
>TRBV6-5|TRBJ2-4|NA|NA
TGTGCCAGCAGTGCACAGGTAGCCAAAAACATTCAGTACTTC
CASSAQVAKNIQYF
>TRBV28|TRBJ2-7|NA|few
TGTGCCAGCAGTACCTGGAAGTCACCCAGCTCCTACGAGCAGTACTTC
CASSTWKSPSSYEQYF
>TRBV29-1|TRBJ2-2|NA|NA
TGCAGCGTTGTCTGGGGCGATGGCACCGGGGAGCTGTTTTTT
CSVVWGDGTGELFF
>TRBV27|TRBJ2-3|NA|NA
TGTGCCAGCAGTCCCTTATTAACGGGGGGCGGCTTCACAGATACGCAGTATTTT
CASSPLLTGGGFTDTQYF
>TRBV4-1|TRBJ2-7|TRBD1|NA
TGCGCCAGCAGCCTCTCCGGGACAGCCACCTACGAGCAGTACTTC
CASSLSGTATYEQYF
>TRBV19|TRBJ2-1|NA|NA
TGTGCCAGTAGTATAGGAGTGACGGGCTACAATGAGCAGTTCTTC
CASSIGVTGYNEQFF
>TRBV19|TRBJ2-5|NA|many
TGTGCCAGTAGCACGGGACTTGGGGAGACCCAGTACTTC
CASSTGLGETQYF
>TRBV28|TRBJ1-6|TRBD1|NA
TGTGCCAGCTACTTGGGACAGCACTATAATTCACCCCTCCACTTT
CASYLGQHYNSPLHF
>TRBV12-3/TRBV12-4|TRBJ1-4|TRBD1|few
TGTGCCAGCAGTTTCTCCGGACAGGGGGCGAAACTGTTTTTT
CASSFSGQGAKLFF
>TRBV12-3/TRBV12-4|TRBJ2-7|TRBD2|NA
TGTGCCAGCAGTGGGACTAGCGGGGGGGCAGAGGAGCAGTACTTC
CASSGTSGGAEEQYF
>TRBV6-1|TRBJ2-7|NA|many
TGTGCCGGGGGAGGGGGACACCCCTACGAGCAGTACTTC
CAGGGGHPYEQYF
>TRBV28|TRBJ2-3|TRBD2|NA
TGTGCCAGCAGTCCGTGGACTAGCGGGGGGGGCACAGATACGCAGTATTTT
CASSPWTSGGGTDTQYF
>TRBV7-9|TRBJ2-1|NA|medium-sized
TGTGCCAGCAGCCAGGGGCACGGGAGCTCCTACAATGAGCAGTTCTTC
CASSQGHGSSYNEQFF
>TRBV29-1|TRBJ1-1|NA|many
TGCAGCGTTGAGATTTCGATGAACACTGAAGCTTTCTTT
CSVEISMNTEAFF
>TRBV7-9|TRBJ1-4|TRBD1|few
TGTGCCAGCAGCTCCAGACAGGGGAAGGGAGAAAAACTGTTTTTT
CASSSRQGKGEKLFF
>TRBV7-6|TRBJ2-2|NA|few
TGTGCCAGCAGCTTACATCGGGGGTTTTCCGGGGAGCTGTTTTTT
CASSLHRGFSGELFF
>TRBV15|TRBJ1-5|TRBD1|NA
TGTGCCACCAGCCCCTGGACAGGCTTTGCTAATCAGCCCCAGCATTTT
CATSPWTGFANQPQHF
>TRBV7-6|TRBJ1-1|TRBD1|NA
TGTGCCAGCAGTTCGCCGACAGGGATGAACACTGAAGCTTTCTTT
CASSSPTGMNTEAFF
>TRBV11-2|TRBJ2-7|NA|few
TGTGCCAGCAGCTTAGCGCCGAGCTCCTACGAGCAGTACTTC
CASSLAPSSYEQYF
>TRBV12-3/TRBV12-4|TRBJ1-1|NA|few
TGTGCCAGCAGTTCCCCGCTGGACAGTGAAGCTTTCTTT
CASSSPLDSEAFF
>TRBV7-6|TRBJ1-1|NA|many
TGTGCCAGCAGCTTAGAGGCGGGTGTTGGCACTGAAGCTTTCTTT
CASSLEAGVGTEAFF
>TRBV7-6|TRBJ2-3|TRBD1|NA
TGTGCCAGCAGCTTCCGGGACAGGGGGCGAGATACGCAGTATTTT
CASSFRDRGRDTQYF